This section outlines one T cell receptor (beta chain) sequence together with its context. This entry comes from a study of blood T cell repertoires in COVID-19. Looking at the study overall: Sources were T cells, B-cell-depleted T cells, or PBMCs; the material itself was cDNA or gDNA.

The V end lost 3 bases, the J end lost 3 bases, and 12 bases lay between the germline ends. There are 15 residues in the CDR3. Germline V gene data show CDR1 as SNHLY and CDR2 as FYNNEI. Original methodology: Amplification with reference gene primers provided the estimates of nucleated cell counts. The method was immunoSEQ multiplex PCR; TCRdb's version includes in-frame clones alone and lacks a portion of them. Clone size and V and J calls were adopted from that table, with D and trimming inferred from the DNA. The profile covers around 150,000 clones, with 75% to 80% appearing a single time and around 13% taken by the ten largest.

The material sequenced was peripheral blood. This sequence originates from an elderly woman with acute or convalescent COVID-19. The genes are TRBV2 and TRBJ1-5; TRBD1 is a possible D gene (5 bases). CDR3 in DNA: TGTGCCAGCAGTGAGCGGGACGGAGTCAATCAGCCCCAGCATTTT. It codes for CASSERDGVNQPQHF.